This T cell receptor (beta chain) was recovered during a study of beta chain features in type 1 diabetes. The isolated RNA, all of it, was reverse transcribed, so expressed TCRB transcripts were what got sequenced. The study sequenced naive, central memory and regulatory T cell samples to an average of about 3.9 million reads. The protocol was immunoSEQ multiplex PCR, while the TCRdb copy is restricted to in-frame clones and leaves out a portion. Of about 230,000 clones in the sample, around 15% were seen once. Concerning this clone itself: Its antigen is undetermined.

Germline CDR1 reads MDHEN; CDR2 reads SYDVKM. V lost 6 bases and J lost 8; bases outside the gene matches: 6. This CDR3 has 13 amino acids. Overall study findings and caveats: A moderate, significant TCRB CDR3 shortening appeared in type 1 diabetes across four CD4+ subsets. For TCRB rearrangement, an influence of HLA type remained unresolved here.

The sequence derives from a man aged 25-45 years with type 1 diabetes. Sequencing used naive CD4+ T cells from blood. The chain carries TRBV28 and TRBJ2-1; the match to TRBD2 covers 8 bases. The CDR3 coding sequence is TGTGCCAGCAGACGGACTAGCAGCGATGAGCAGTTCTTC. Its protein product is CASRRTSSDEQFF.